Here is one TCR beta chain with its context. This CDR3 has 10 amino acids. Germline-derived CDR1 and CDR2 are LNHDA and SQIVND (reference sequence). V lost 9 bases, J lost 2 bases, and 4 bases lay in between. This record comes from a study of blood T cell repertoires in COVID-19. The overall study: The United States, Italy and Spain were the sources of the acute and convalescent COVID-19 samples. T cells, B-cell-depleted T cells, or PBMCs supplied cDNA or gDNA.

Source study methods: Reference gene primer amplification gave nucleated cell count estimates. Sequenced by immunoSEQ multiplex PCR; TCRdb stores in-frame clones only, minus some. The V and J calls and clone size are taken from that table; D and trimming were inferred from the DNA. The data show some 300,000 clones, roughly 90% seen once. The receptor was isolated from a woman aged 70-85 years with COVID-19, enrolled during active disease. The sequencing sample was made of peripheral blood. This chain connects TRBV19 to TRBJ1-2; D call uncertain. CDR3 bases: TGTGCCAGCAGAAACTATGGCTACACCTTC. Its protein is CASRNYGYTF.